The clone carrying this TCR beta chain has more than one count but fewer than ten. Antigen unknown. The sample comes from a study of cytomegalovirus exposure and HLA in healthy donors. Overall study results and limits: Subsequent analysis of the 120 or so validation repertoires found a tendency for first-cohort TCR clusters to co-occur. Diagnosis of cytomegalovirus status made by the classifier reportedly showed high specificity and sensitivity. Many donors carried some public TCRs, although rarity characterized most TCR sequences. The authors listed over 150 TCR beta chains as cytomegalovirus-associated.

Assay used: immunoSEQ multiplex PCR; TCRdb lists only in-frame clones, some missing. The sample carries about 140,000 clones, around nine tenths recorded once. The receptor's source is a young woman in good health and CMV-seropositive. Sequencing used PBMCs.

The CDR3 sequence: CASSLGTGGYGYTF. The CDR3 DNA reads as TGTGCCAGCAGTTTAGGGACAGGGGGCTATGGCTACACCTTC. The chain recombines TRBV27 with TRBJ1-2; 11 nucleotides agree with TRBD1. The CDR3 runs to 14 residues. Germline CDR1 and CDR2: MNHEY and SMNVEV (reference sequence). Germline trimming cut 2 bases from V and 4 bases from J; bases unmatched to any gene: 0.